The present entry profiles one TCR beta chain with its context. The data are from a study of response to subunit inactivated influenza vaccine. Via MiXCR, TCRdb re-called the RT-PCR reads, giving one row per CDR3 protein. The data show about 780,000 distinct CDR3 sequences, around 18% seen once. CDR3 size: 16 residues. Trimming removed 0 bases at V and 2 bases at J, with 11 bases between. The germline V gene encodes CDR1 SEHNR and CDR2 FQNEAQ (reference sequence). The chain joins TRBV7-9 to TRBJ2-1, with D unclear. Sequencing used PBMCs from blood, obtained more than 4 days after vaccination. The TCR was taken from a man aged 50-60 years who received an inactivated influenza vaccine. CDR3 in amino acids: CASSLAKRPAYNEQFF. CDR3 DNA sequence: TGTGCCAGCAGCTTAGCCAAGCGCCCAGCCTACAATGAGCAGTTCTTC.